The 30 T cell receptor beta chains presented below share a single source sample, sequenced in a study of OX40 agonist ivuxolimab in advanced cancers. The protocol was immunoSEQ multiplex PCR, while the TCRdb copy is restricted to in-frame clones and leaves out a portion. The sample records about 64,000 clones, around 93% being singletons. Here the sequenced sample was CD4+ or CD8+ T cells sorted from blood, taken in a trial of the OX40 agonist ivuxolimab. These TCRs come from an adult with an advanced solid tumor such as melanoma, head and neck, liver or kidney cancer.

J is TRBJ2-2 and V is TRBV7-9, with 11 bases fitting TRBD1. Germline V gene sequence: CDR1 SEHNR, CDR2 FQNEAQ (reference sequence). The junction had 2 bases not matched to a gene; V was cut back by 1 base and J by 4 bases. This CDR3 has 16 residues. CDR3 sequence reads: CASSLGTGGSTGELFF. Here the CDR3 DNA reads TGTGCCAGCAGCTTAGGGACAGGGGGCAGCACCGGGGAGCTGTTTTTT.

The chain combines TRBV19 with TRBJ2-5, with D tentatively TRBD1 (5 bases). Trimming took 6 bases from V and 0 from J, leaving 8 bases between them. CDR1 is LNHDA and CDR2 is SQIVND in the germline V gene (reference sequence). The CDR3 is 13 amino acids. CDR3 DNA sequence: TGTGCCAGTAGGACGACAGACCAAGAGACCCAGTACTTC. Its protein is CASRTTDQETQYF.

The rearrangement uses TRBV7-2 and TRBJ1-5; maybe TRBD1 (5 bases). The ends were cut back, 6 bases at V and 5 bases at J, with 11 bases in the middle. The CDR3 contains 13 residues. Germline V gene sequence: CDR1 SGHTA, CDR2 FQGNSA. The CDR3 is CASSRDRDQPQHF. The CDR3 DNA follows: TGTGCCAGCAGTCGGGACCGTGATCAGCCCCAGCATTTT.

V gene TRBV5-1 combines with J gene TRBJ2-3, with TRBD1 matching over 8 bases. V trimming: 7 bases; J trimming: 2 bases; junction bases outside the gene matches: 6. Germline CDR1 and CDR2: SGHRS and YFSETQ. The CDR3 contains 14 residues. CDR3 loop: CASAGQGITDTQYF. CDR3 in DNA: TGCGCCAGCGCTGGACAGGGAATCACAGATACGCAGTATTTT.

The CDR3 region has the DNA TGTGCCAGTCTTGAGACGAACACCTACGAGCAGTACTTC. As protein: CASLETNTYEQYF. The chain combines TRBV6-5 with TRBJ2-7; D is undetermined. V gave up 9 bases and J gave up 2 bases, with 14 bases separating them. Germline CDR1 and CDR2: MNHEY and SVGAGI. The CDR3 loop spans 13 amino acids.

This rearrangement joins TRBV13 to TRBJ2-1; D perhaps matches TRBD2 (6 bases). The CDR3 runs 15 residues. CDR1 PRHDT and CDR2 FYEKMQ come from the germline V gene (reference sequence). Trimming took off 1 base at V and 2 bases at J, with 9 bases between the two ends. The CDR3 region is CASSLDGGTYNEQFF. The DNA for the CDR3 is TGTGCCAGCAGCTTAGACGGGGGTACCTACAATGAGCAGTTCTTC.

The gene calls are TRBV5-5 and TRBJ1-1; possibly TRBD1 for D (5 bases). The V end was cut by 0 bases, the J end by 2 bases, with 11 bases between. Germline V gene sequence: CDR1 SGHKS, CDR2 YYEKEE (reference sequence). The CDR3 is made up of 15 amino acids. DNA of the CDR3: TGTGCCAGCAGCTTGGCGCCAGGGATTAACACTGAAGCTTTCTTT. Its protein product is CASSLAPGINTEAFF.

CDR3 protein: CASRRQGTGTQYF. The CDR3 region has the DNA TGTGCCAGCAGAAGACAGGGGACGGGGACCCAGTACTTC. The chain uses TRBV19 and TRBJ2-5, with 8 nucleotides matching TRBD1. The junction had 10 bases not matched to a gene; V was cut back by 9 bases and J by 7 bases. Per germline, CDR1 LNHDA and CDR2 SQIVND (reference sequence). CDR3 length: 13 residues.

The rearrangement joins TRBV4-3 to TRBJ2-4; D possibly corresponds to TRBD1 (6 bases). V was pared by 0 bases and J by 8 bases, with 14 bases between. Germline CDR1 LGHNA, CDR2 YSLEER. The CDR3 has 15 residues. The CDR3 region has the DNA TGCGCCAGCAGCCAAGATCGACAGGCCAGGGACATTCAGTACTTC. The encoded protein is CASSQDRQARDIQYF.

The chain couples TRBV18 to TRBJ2-2; D gene ambiguous. The CDR3 spans 14 residues. Germline assignment: CDR1 KGHSH and CDR2 LQKENI. The V gene lost 3 bases and the J gene lost 4 bases, with 9 bases spanning the gap. The CDR3: CASSPARGTGELFF. The CDR3 bases are TGTGCCAGCTCACCTGCCAGAGGCACCGGGGAGCTGTTTTTT.

This sequence joins TRBV5-4 and TRBJ2-7; 9 nucleotides match TRBD2. CDR3 length: 15 amino acids. The germline V gene encodes CDR1 SGHNT and CDR2 YYREEE (reference sequence). V gave up 4 bases and J gave up 2 bases; unmatched junction bases: 7. CDR3 bases: TGTGCCAGCAGCCCGGTTAGCGGGAGTACCTACGAGCAGTACTTC. It specifies CASSPVSGSTYEQYF. The full variable domain, its missing parts supplied by reference TRBV5-4 and TRBJ2-7, is ETGVTQSPTHLIKTRGQQVTLRCSSQSGHNTVSWYQQALGQGPQFIFQYYREEENGRGNFPPRFSGLQFPNYSSELNVNALELDDSALYLCASSPVSGSTYEQYFGPGTRLTVT.

The chain recombines TRBV10-3 with TRBJ2-1; 8 bases match TRBD2. Germline V CDR1 and CDR2: ENHRY, SYGVKD. This CDR3 contains 15 residues. The J segment lost 0 bases and the V segment lost 7 bases, leaving 5 bases of the junction unmatched. This CDR3 is CAIKGSGDSYNEQFF. CDR3 nucleotide sequence: TGTGCCATCAAGGGTAGCGGGGACTCCTACAATGAGCAGTTCTTC.

This clone was observed once. The chain links TRBV9 to TRBJ2-7, with TRBD2 matching 8 bases. Losses at the gene ends were 4 bases for V and 2 bases for J; bases not matched to a gene: 5. Germline V lookup: CDR1 SGDLS, CDR2 YYNGEE. The CDR3 has 14 residues. CDR3 sequence (DNA): TGTGCCAGCAGCCCCCGGGAGGGCCCCTACGAGCAGTACTTC. It is translated as CASSPREGPYEQYF.

The V and J genes are TRBV7-2 and TRBJ1-2; 12 positions agree with TRBD1. Looked up from germline, CDR1 is SGHTA and CDR2 is FQGNSA. There are 18 residues in the CDR3. V shed 0 bases, J shed 4 bases, and the junction held 9 bases outside the gene matches. This CDR3 is CASSLALIGTGGGYGYTF. Written as DNA, the CDR3 is TGTGCCAGCAGCTTAGCGCTAATTGGGACAGGGGGCGGCTATGGCTACACCTTC.

The J gene is TRBJ2-7, the V gene TRBV5-4; 10 bases fit TRBD2. J was trimmed by 3 bases and V by 0 bases; bases with no gene match: 9. There are 17 residues in the CDR3. The germline gives CDR1 SGHNT, CDR2 YYREEE (reference sequence). The CDR3 DNA sequence: TGTGCCAGCAGCTTGGTTCTGGTAGCGGGAGGTAGCTACGAGCAGTACTTC. Translated: CASSLVLVAGGSYEQYF.

The chain has TRBV6-1 and TRBJ1-4, with a possible D match to TRBD1 (5 bases). Per germline, CDR1 MNHNS and CDR2 SASEGT. Trimming stripped 4 bases from V and 8 bases from J, with 14 bases between. The CDR3 sequence is 14 residues long. The CDR3 DNA is TGTGCCAGCAGTGGGGGACTTCTAGGGGAAAAACTGTTTTTT. Translated: CASSGGLLGEKLFF.

The CDR3 is CSVAPVSRQGENYGYTF. DNA of the CDR3: TGCAGCGTTGCCCCAGTTTCCCGACAGGGGGAGAATTATGGCTACACCTTC. The chain employs TRBV29-1 and TRBJ1-2; 9 bases agree with TRBD1. CDR1 and CDR2 from the germline V gene are SQVTM and ANQGSEA. The CDR3 length is 17 residues. V was clipped by 4 bases and J by 5 bases; unmatched bases: 17.

CDR3 in amino acids: CASSADTQYF. The CDR3 DNA follows: TGTGCCAGCAGTGCCGATACGCAGTATTTT. The chain links TRBV6-1 to TRBJ2-3; D gene uncertain. The CDR3 loop spans 10 amino acids. The germline gives CDR1 MNHNS, CDR2 SASEGT. Trimming left V 4 bases short and J 6 bases short, with 2 bases between.

This chain links TRBV6-1 with TRBJ2-7; possible D gene TRBD1, 5 bases. The V gene lost 6 bases and the J gene lost 4 bases, with 19 bases spanning the gap. Germline assignment: CDR1 MNHNS and CDR2 SASEGT. The CDR3 is made up of 15 amino acids. The CDR3 reads CASSRDRIGQYEQYF. CDR3 DNA: TGTGCCAGCAGCCGTGACAGAATCGGACAATACGAGCAGTACTTC.

This chain joins TRBV18 and TRBJ2-5, with 14 bases aligning to TRBD2. Unmatched junction bases numbered 7, after V lost 2 bases and J lost 2 bases. Germline CDR1 reads KGHSH; CDR2 reads LQKENI. There are 18 residues in the CDR3. CDR3 sequence: CASSPNGGLAGGQETQYF. The CDR3, as DNA: TGTGCCAGCTCACCAAATGGCGGACTAGCGGGAGGACAAGAGACCCAGTACTTC. The full variable domain, its missing parts supplied by reference TRBV18 and TRBJ2-5, is NAGVMQNPRHLVRRRGQEARLRCSPMKGHSHVYWYRQLPEEGLKFMVYLQKENIIDESGMPKERFSAEFPKEGPSILRIQQVVRGDSAAYFCASSPNGGLAGGQETQYFGPGTRLLVL.

This rearrangement joins TRBV30 to TRBJ1-2, with D possibly TRBD1 on 5 matching bases. The germline CDR1 and CDR2 sequences are GTSNPN and SVGIG (reference sequence). V gave up 4 bases and J gave up 5 bases, with 14 bases separating them. The CDR3 spans 13 residues. CDR3 DNA: TGTGCCTGGAAGGGCACGGGGCCTTATGGCTACACCTTC. Translation: CAWKGTGPYGYTF. Full variable domain (missing parts from reference TRBV30 and TRBJ1-2): SQTIHQWPATLVQPVGSPLSLECTVEGTSNPNLYWYRQAAGRGLQLLFYSVGIGQISSEVPQNLSASRPQDRQFILSSKKLLLSDSGFYLCAWKGTGPYGYTFGSGTRLTVV.

This sequence joins TRBV7-9 and TRBJ1-2; D is uncertain. CDR1 SEHNR and CDR2 FQNEAQ come from the germline V gene (reference sequence). V was shortened by 1 base and J by 4 bases, with 13 bases between the two germline ends. The CDR3 loop spans 15 amino acids. This CDR3 is CASSLEQTRSYGYTF. The CDR3 region has the DNA TGTGCCAGCAGCTTAGAACAGACCCGTAGCTATGGCTACACCTTC.

V gene TRBV11-3 combines with J gene TRBJ1-1; D not certain. V lost 5 bases and J lost 5, with 12 bases in between. There are 13 residues in the CDR3. Germline CDR1 and CDR2: SGHNT and YENEEA. The CDR3 reads CASSPIEETEAFF. The CDR3 DNA is TGTGCCAGCAGCCCCATAGAGGAGACTGAAGCTTTCTTT. The complete variable domain, with remaining parts taken from reference TRBV11-3 and TRBJ1-1, reads EAGVVQSPRYKIIEKKQPVAFWCNPISGHNTLYWYLQNLGQGPELLIRYENEEAVDDSQLPKDRFSAERLKGVDSTLKIQPAELGDSAVYLCASSPIEETEAFFGQGTRLTVV.

V usage is TRBV19 and J usage is TRBJ2-3; 9 nucleotides align to TRBD2. CDR1 is LNHDA, CDR2 SQIVND, per germline (reference sequence). Germline trimming cut 5 bases from V and 4 bases from J; bases unmatched to any gene: 10. This CDR3 region has 16 residues. The CDR3 loop reads CASSVIAGVGADTQYF. CDR3 nucleotides: TGTGCCAGTAGTGTAATAGCGGGAGTTGGGGCAGATACGCAGTATTTT.

This clone was recorded only once. CDR3 bases: TGCAGCGCCTATCAACCGGGGCGACGGGACACTGAAGCTTTCTTT. Protein: CSAYQPGRRDTEAFF. The chain links TRBV29-1 to TRBJ1-1; TRBD1 is a possible D gene (5 bases). CDR1 and CDR2 (germline): SQVTM, ANQGSEA. CDR3 size: 15 residues. Deletions cut 7 bases from V and 3 bases from J, with 21 bases between.

The chain has TRBV18 and TRBJ2-1; 7 bases agree with TRBD2. Germline-derived CDR1 and CDR2 are KGHSH and LQKENI. The CDR3 has 17 residues. The junction had 13 bases not matched to a gene; V was cut back by 6 bases and J by 2 bases. The chain's CDR3 is CASSPGLVAGPYNEQFF. CDR3 in DNA: TGTGCCAGCTCCCCTGGGCTAGTAGCGGGCCCCTACAATGAGCAGTTCTTC.

The chain is built from TRBV10-3 and TRBJ1-5; 9 bases are shared with TRBD1. Per germline, CDR1 ENHRY and CDR2 SYGVKD. This CDR3 is 15 amino acids long. V was clipped by 10 bases and J by 4 bases; unmatched bases: 11. The DNA of the CDR3 is TGTGCCACCGCCCCCACAGGGGGCGCAAATCAGCCCCAGCATTTT. It codes for CATAPTGGANQPQHF.

The J gene is TRBJ1-5, the V gene TRBV21-1. TRBV21-1 is a pseudogene. There are 15 residues in the CDR3. The CDR3 loop reads CASSLRRNSNQPQHF. The CDR3 nucleotides read TGTGCCAGCAGCCTCAGGCGGAATAGCAATCAGCCCCAGCATTTT.

J is TRBJ2-5 and V is TRBV7-9, with TRBD2 identical over 15 bases. Germline-derived CDR1 and CDR2 are SEHNR and FQNEAQ (reference sequence). J was trimmed by 2 bases and V by 4 bases; bases with no gene match: 11. The CDR3 consists of 19 residues. The CDR3 spells CASSSPPGLAGGPQETQYF. As DNA, the CDR3 is TGTGCCAGCAGCTCCCCACCGGGACTAGCGGGAGGCCCACAAGAGACCCAGTACTTC.

The chain is built from TRBV10-2 and TRBJ2-3, with 11 positions matching TRBD2. This CDR3 has 14 residues. Germline assignment: CDR1 WSHSY and CDR2 SAAADI. V shed 6 bases, J shed 4 bases, and the junction held 3 bases outside the gene matches. The CDR3 DNA sequence: TGCGCCAGCAGCCATAGCGGGAGGGCAGATACGCAGTATTTT. Its translation: CASSHSGRADTQYF.